The 32 T cell receptor beta chains listed next were all sequenced from one sample in a study of identical twins. MiXCR was run by TCRdb on the 5' RACE reads, yielding one entry per CDR3 protein. Of just over 450,000 distinct CDR3 sequences detected, approximately 15% appear once; the ten largest clones hold roughly 0.5%. Another study also made use of these data, one on yellow fever vaccine responses in identical twins.

Sequences were obtained from CD4+ T cells sorted from blood. These receptors came from a woman younger than 35 in good health.

This clonotype was found a few times. This chain uses TRBV7-8 with TRBJ2-5; D is uncertain. The CDR3 length is 13 residues. V lost 5 bases, J lost 4 bases, and 11 bases lay in between. From germline, CDR1 is SGHVS and CDR2 FQNEAQ. CDR3 bases: TGTGCCAGCAGCCCCCAGGTGGTAGAGACCCAGTACTTC. Translated, it gives CASSPQVVETQYF.

This clonotype was seen a few times. The chain has TRBV3-1 and TRBJ1-5, with a possible D match to TRBD1 (5 bases). V was pared by 2 bases and J by 9 bases, with 11 bases between. This CDR3 contains 13 residues. Germline assignment: CDR1 LGHDT and CDR2 YNNKEL (reference sequence). In DNA form, the CDR3 reads TGTGCCAGCAGCCAAACAGGCCCGGGGCCCCAGCATTTT. This translates into CASSQTGPGPQHF.

The rearrangement joins TRBV10-3 to TRBJ2-5; D unclear. This CDR3 has 11 amino acids. CDR1 is ENHRY, CDR2 SYGVKD, per germline. V dropped 3 bases and J dropped 5 bases, with 4 bases sitting between them. CDR3 bases: TGTGCCATCAGTGACGTTGAGACCCAGTACTTC. Encoded protein: CAISDVETQYF.

The chain employs TRBV20-1 and TRBJ1-1; possibly TRBD1 for D (5 bases). Trimming cost V 8 bases and J 0 bases, with 16 bases left between them. CDR3 length equals 14 residues. Germline CDR1 reads DFQATT; CDR2 reads SNEGSKA (reference sequence). CDR3 DNA sequence: TGCAGTACCAGGGACCGTGGGATGAACACTGAAGCTTTCTTT. It encodes CSTRDRGMNTEAFF.

A few counts support this clonotype. The gene calls are TRBV25-1 and TRBJ2-5, with 9 bases lining up with TRBD1. Per germline, CDR1 MGHDK and CDR2 SYGVNS. The CDR3 extends over 15 amino acids. V lost 6 bases to trimming and J lost 4 bases; unmatched junction nucleotides: 9. CDR3 in amino acids: CASRPRTGGAETQYF. Here the CDR3 DNA reads TGTGCCAGCAGGCCCCGAACAGGGGGCGCAGAGACCCAGTACTTC.

This clonotype was recorded at least ten times. This chain uses TRBV29-1 with TRBJ2-1; 15 bases map to TRBD2. The V gene's germline CDR1 is SQVTM and CDR2 ANQGSEA. V lost 6 bases, J lost 8 bases, and 5 bases stayed unmatched. The CDR3 consists of 14 residues. This CDR3 is CSVAGLAGGHEQFF. The CDR3 DNA follows: TGCAGCGTCGCGGGACTAGCGGGAGGACATGAGCAGTTCTTC.

This clonotype was seen a handful of times. The chain combines TRBV6-5 with TRBJ1-4, with no clear D. The CDR3 is made up of 15 amino acids. Trimming removed 2 bases from V and 0 bases from J, with 7 bases in between. Germline CDR1 is MNHEY and CDR2 is SVGAGI. CDR3 in DNA: TGTGCCAGCAGTTACATCGGGGCAACTAATGAAAAACTGTTTTTT. Its protein is CASSYIGATNEKLFF.

The chain employs TRBV12-3 or TRBV12-4 and TRBJ2-3; 7 positions agree with TRBD2. The V and J ends lost 6 bases and 6 bases, in that order; junction bases with no gene match: 9. The CDR3 consists of 14 residues. The CDR3 loop is CASRVGREADTQYF. CDR3 nucleotide sequence: TGTGCCAGCAGGGTCGGTCGGGAGGCGGATACGCAGTATTTT.

This clonotype appeared a few times. The rearrangement links TRBV5-6 to TRBJ2-1; 11 bases match TRBD1. CDR1 and CDR2 from the germline V gene are SGHDT and YYEEEE. This CDR3 region has 15 residues. V trimming: 2 bases; J trimming: 10 bases; junction bases outside the gene matches: 8. CDR3 coding DNA: TGTGCCAGCAGCTTCTTGGGACAGGGGGTTGAGGAGCAGTTCTTC. This gives the protein CASSFLGQGVEEQFF.

This clonotype was observed many times. The rearrangement joins TRBV12-3 or TRBV12-4 to TRBJ2-4; D might be TRBD2 (5 bases). This CDR3 spans 12 amino acids. V lost 4 bases and J 6 bases, leaving 7 bases between the germline ends. CDR3 amino acids: CASSSSGNIQYF. As DNA, the CDR3 is TGTGCCAGCAGTTCAAGCGGAAACATTCAGTACTTC.

This chain connects TRBV27 to TRBJ2-7; no clear D gene. The V end lost 3 bases, the J end lost 2 bases, and 8 bases lay between the germline ends. Per germline, CDR1 MNHEY and CDR2 SMNVEV (reference sequence). The CDR3 spans 13 residues. The CDR3 region has the DNA TGTGCCAGCAGTTTTTTCCAAACCTACGAGCAGTACTTC. Translation: CASSFFQTYEQYF.

A few counts support this clonotype. This sequence joins TRBV6-1 and TRBJ2-7; 7 nucleotides align to TRBD2. After removal of 4 bases from V and 2 bases from J, the junction contained 8 bases not matched to a gene. Germline lookup yields CDR1 MNHNS and CDR2 SASEGT. CDR3 length: 15 residues. CDR3 loop: CASSGMGGRPYEQYF. The CDR3 coding sequence is TGTGCCAGCAGTGGGATGGGGGGGAGGCCCTACGAGCAGTACTTC.

The chain uses TRBV7-2 and TRBJ2-3; a weak D match, TRBD2 (6 bases). The CDR3 has 14 amino acids. With 6 bases removed from V and 7 bases from J, the gap between germline ends came to 17 bases. In germline, CDR1 is SGHTA, CDR2 FQGNSA. In DNA, the CDR3 is TGTGCCAGCAGTACTCCGGGACTCCCTTATACGCAGTATTTT. It codes for CASSTPGLPYTQYF. The whole variable domain, filled in from reference TRBV7-2 and TRBJ2-3, reads GAGVSQSPSNKVTEKGKDVELRCDPISGHTALYWYRQSLGQGLEFLIYFQGNSAPDKSGLPSDRFSAERTGGSVSTLTIQRTQQEDSAVYLCASSTPGLPYTQYFGPGTRLTVL.

The chain recombines TRBV3-1 with TRBJ2-7, with D hard to call. The V gene lost 2 bases and the J gene lost 3 bases, with 8 bases spanning the gap. Germline V gives CDR1 LGHDT, CDR2 YNNKEL (reference sequence). CDR3 length: 13 amino acids. CDR3 DNA sequence: TGTGCCAGCAGCCAAATTCACAGCTACGAGCAGTACTTC. It specifies CASSQIHSYEQYF.

CDR3 DNA: TGTGCCAGCAGCCACGGGGTCGGTTCACCCCTCCACTTT. It is translated as CASSHGVGSPLHF. This rearrangement joins TRBV3-1 to TRBJ1-6; D remains unclear. V lost 3 bases and J lost 9, with 9 bases in between. This CDR3 is built from 13 residues. Looked up from germline, CDR1 is LGHDT and CDR2 is YNNKEL (reference sequence).

This chain connects TRBV19 to TRBJ2-7, with D perhaps matching TRBD2 (5 bases). Germline values: CDR1 LNHDA, CDR2 SQIVND (reference sequence). V lost 4 bases and J 3 bases, leaving 10 bases between the germline ends. This CDR3 is built from 13 residues. The DNA of the CDR3 is TGTGCCAGTAGTAATGGGAGAAACTACGAGCAGTACTTC. Its translation: CASSNGRNYEQYF. The full variable domain, with the rest looked up from reference TRBV19 and TRBJ2-7, is DGGITQSPKYLFRKEGQNVTLSCEQNLNHDAMYWYRQDPGQGLRLIYYSQIVNDFQKGDIAEGYSVSREKKESFPLTVTSAQKNPTAFYLCASSNGRNYEQYFGPGTRLTVT.

The chain links TRBV2 to TRBJ2-7; TRBD2 is a possible D gene (5 bases). Per germline, CDR1 SNHLY and CDR2 FYNNEI. CDR3 size: 15 residues. V dropped 1 base and J dropped 5 bases, with 15 bases sitting between them. The CDR3 DNA reads TGTGCCAGCAGTGAAGGTCCCCGGGGAAGGGACGAGCAGTACTTC. Its translation is CASSEGPRGRDEQYF.

This clonotype was counted only a few times. The genes are TRBV18 and TRBJ2-7, with D possibly matching TRBD1 (5 bases). V gave up 2 bases and J gave up 6 bases, with 11 bases separating them. The CDR3 is 13 amino acids. Germline V gene lookup returns CDR1 KGHSH and CDR2 LQKENI. CDR3 nucleotide sequence: TGTGCCAGCTCACCAATCAGGGAAGGCGAGCAGTACTTC. It is translated as CASSPIREGEQYF.

At least ten counts were recorded for this clonotype. V gene TRBV12-3 or TRBV12-4 combines with J gene TRBJ1-4; a weak D match, TRBD1 (5 bases). With 5 bases removed from V and 1 base from J, the gap between germline ends came to 11 bases. The CDR3 spans 15 residues. The CDR3, as DNA: TGTGCCAGCAGTCCCGAGACAGTAACTAATGAAAAACTGTTTTTT. Translated, it gives CASSPETVTNEKLFF.

As for this clonotype: The junction and the germline gene differ at one end; a read error may be behind it. V and J are TRBV7-7 and TRBJ2-3; D is undetermined. Germline V lookup: CDR1 SSHAT, CDR2 FNYEAQ (reference sequence). This CDR3 is 14 amino acids long. CDR3: CASSLSHPTDTQYF. In DNA form, the CDR3 reads TGTGCTAGCAGCTTATCCCACCCCACAGATACGCAGTATTTT.

This clonotype was counted ten times or more. CDR3 in DNA: TGCAGTGCTCGGCGGGGGGGCGGCTCCTACGAGCAGTACTTC. Translated: CSARRGGGSYEQYF. This rearrangement joins TRBV20-1 to TRBJ2-7; 9 nucleotides match TRBD2. This CDR3 contains 14 residues. The ends lost 5 bases at V and 0 bases at J; junction bases unmatched: 5. CDR1 DFQATT and CDR2 SNEGSKA come from the germline V gene (reference sequence).

V gene TRBV7-9 combines with J gene TRBJ1-2; TRBD1 aligns across 7 bases. V shed 4 bases and J 5 bases; nucleotides not matched to a gene: 13. The CDR3 consists of 16 residues. Germline lookup yields CDR1 SEHNR and CDR2 FQNEAQ (reference sequence). CDR3 in amino acids: CASSSTTGHVSYGYTF. The CDR3 coding sequence is TGTGCCAGCAGCTCGACGACAGGGCACGTATCTTATGGCTACACCTTC. Supplemented by reference TRBV7-9 and TRBJ1-2, the full variable domain reads DTGVSQNPRHKITKRGQNVTFRCDPISEHNRLYWYRQTLGQGPEFLTYFQNEAQLEKSRLLSDRFSAERPKGSFSTLEIQRTEQGDSAMYLCASSSTTGHVSYGYTFGSGTRLTVV.

There are a few counts of this clonotype. The chain carries TRBV20-1 and TRBJ2-2, with D unclear. With 1 base removed from V and 1 base from J, the gap between germline ends came to 7 bases. This CDR3 contains 14 residues. CDR1 is DFQATT, CDR2 SNEGSKA, per germline (reference sequence). The CDR3 bases are TGCAGTGCTAGAGTTAGGCAGAACACCGGGGAGCTGTTTTTT. Amino acids: CSARVRQNTGELFF.

In this sample, this clonotype turned up a few times. This rearrangement joins TRBV5-1 to TRBJ1-6; D not resolved. Germline CDR1 and CDR2: SGHRS and YFSETQ. Trimming stripped 0 bases from V and 6 bases from J, with 7 bases between. The CDR3 loop spans 14 amino acids. The DNA of the CDR3 is TGCGCCAGCAGCTTGGGCACCCTTAATTCACCCCTCCACTTT. Translation gives CASSLGTLNSPLHF.

This clonotype came up a few times. CDR3 coding DNA: TGTGCCAGCAGCTTGGCTGGACGGGGAATGAACACTGAAGCTTTCTTT. Its protein product is CASSLAGRGMNTEAFF. The V and J genes are TRBV5-4 and TRBJ1-1; D remains unclear. This CDR3 comprises 16 residues. With 0 bases removed from V and 0 bases from J, the gap between germline ends came to 12 bases. Germline V gives CDR1 SGHNT, CDR2 YYREEE (reference sequence).

This clonotype was recorded a few times. The rearrangement uses TRBV3-1 and TRBJ2-7; TRBD2 is a possible D gene (5 bases). From germline, CDR1 is LGHDT and CDR2 YNNKEL (reference sequence). The CDR3 length is 14 residues. V was clipped by 4 bases and J by 2 bases, with 12 bases between them. The CDR3: CASSRGSVTYEQYF. The CDR3 DNA is TGTGCCAGCAGCCGTGGGAGTGTCACCTACGAGCAGTACTTC.

This clonotype was recorded only once. The rearrangement links TRBV5-5 to TRBJ1-6; a possible D gene is TRBD1 (5 bases). This CDR3 comprises 15 residues. V was pared by 3 bases and J by 5 bases, with 12 bases between. Germline-derived CDR1 and CDR2 are SGHKS and YYEKEE (reference sequence). The CDR3 DNA follows: TGTGCCAGCAGCTCCTCCTTGGGGGATAATTCACCCCTCCACTTT. Translated, it gives CASSSSLGDNSPLHF.

The V gene is TRBV29-1, the J gene TRBJ2-3; D is ambiguous. The CDR3 spans 13 residues. V lost 4 bases and J lost 2, with 10 bases in between. From germline, CDR1 is SQVTM and CDR2 ANQGSEA. The CDR3 is CSVGSTVTDTQYF. The DNA for the CDR3 is TGCAGCGTTGGTTCCACCGTCACAGATACGCAGTATTTT.

This clonotype was seen at least ten times. This sequence joins TRBV7-3 and TRBJ1-2, with 7 bases aligning to TRBD1. The CDR3 totals 14 residues. CDR1 and CDR2 (germline): SGHTA, FQGTGA. J was trimmed by 8 bases and V by 5 bases; bases with no gene match: 11. For the CDR3, the DNA is TGTGCCAGCAGCCAAACGGAGAAGGGGGCGGGCTACACCTTC. It translates to CASSQTEKGAGYTF.

This sequence joins TRBV5-1 and TRBJ2-1; 7 nucleotides line up with TRBD1. V lost 2 bases and J lost 5; bases outside the gene matches: 7. Germline V CDR1 and CDR2: SGHRS, YFSETQ. The CDR3 is 15 residues long. CDR3 sequence: CASSLGGQVNNEQFF. The CDR3 DNA follows: TGCGCCAGCAGCTTAGGCGGACAGGTTAACAATGAGCAGTTCTTC.

V gene TRBV7-2 combines with J gene TRBJ2-2, with no clear D. This CDR3 is 15 amino acids long. Germline CDR1 and CDR2: SGHTA and FQGNSA. V was cut by 2 bases and J by 0 bases, with 7 bases left in between. The CDR3, as DNA: TGTGCCAGCAGCTTAATCCCCGCGAACACCGGGGAGCTGTTTTTT. Protein product: CASSLIPANTGELFF.

The genes are TRBV12-3 or TRBV12-4 and TRBJ2-1; 9 bases map to TRBD2. The CDR3 covers 14 residues. Unmatched junction bases numbered 8, after V lost 6 bases and J lost 8 bases. The CDR3 coding sequence is TGTGCCAGCAGAAATAGCGGGAGTAGGGATGAGCAGTTCTTC. It translates to CASRNSGSRDEQFF.